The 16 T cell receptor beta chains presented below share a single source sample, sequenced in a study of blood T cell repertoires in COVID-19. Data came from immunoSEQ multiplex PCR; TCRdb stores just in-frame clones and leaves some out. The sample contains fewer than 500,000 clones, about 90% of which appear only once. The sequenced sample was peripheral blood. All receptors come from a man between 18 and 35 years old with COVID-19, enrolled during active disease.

The chain's CDR3 is CASSQGLTNSNQPQHF. Here the CDR3 DNA reads TGTGCCAGCAGCCAAGGCTTGACAAATAGCAATCAGCCCCAGCATTTT. The chain has TRBV4-2 and TRBJ1-5; D uncertain. Germline V gene data show CDR1 as LGHNA and CDR2 as YNFKEQ. Trimming pared 1 base from V and 0 bases from J, leaving 10 bases between. The CDR3 consists of 16 residues.

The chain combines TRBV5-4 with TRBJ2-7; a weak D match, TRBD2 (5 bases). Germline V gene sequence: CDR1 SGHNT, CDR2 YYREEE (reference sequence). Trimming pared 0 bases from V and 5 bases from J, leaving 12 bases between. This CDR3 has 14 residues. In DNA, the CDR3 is TGTGCCAGCAGCTTGGGCGGGTACTTAGACGAGCAGTACTTC. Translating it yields CASSLGGYLDEQYF.

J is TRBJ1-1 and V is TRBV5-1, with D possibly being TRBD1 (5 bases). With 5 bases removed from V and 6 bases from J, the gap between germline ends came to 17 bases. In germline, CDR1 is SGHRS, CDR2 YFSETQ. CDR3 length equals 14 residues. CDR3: CASRQEEGYSEAFF. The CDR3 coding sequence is TGCGCCAGCAGACAGGAGGAGGGGTACTCTGAAGCTTTCTTT.

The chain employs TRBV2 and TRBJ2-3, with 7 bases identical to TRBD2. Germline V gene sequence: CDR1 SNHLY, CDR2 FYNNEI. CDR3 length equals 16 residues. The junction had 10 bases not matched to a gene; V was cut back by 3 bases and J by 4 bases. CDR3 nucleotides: TGTGCCAGCAGTGAGCTTGTGCTAGCGGTCGCAGATACGCAGTATTTT. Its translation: CASSELVLAVADTQYF.

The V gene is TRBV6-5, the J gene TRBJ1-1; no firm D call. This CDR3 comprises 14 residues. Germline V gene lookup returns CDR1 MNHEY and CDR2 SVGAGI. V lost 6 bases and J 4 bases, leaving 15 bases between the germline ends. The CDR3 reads CASSPNPGGTEAFF. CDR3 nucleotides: TGTGCCAGCAGCCCCAATCCGGGAGGCACTGAAGCTTTCTTT.

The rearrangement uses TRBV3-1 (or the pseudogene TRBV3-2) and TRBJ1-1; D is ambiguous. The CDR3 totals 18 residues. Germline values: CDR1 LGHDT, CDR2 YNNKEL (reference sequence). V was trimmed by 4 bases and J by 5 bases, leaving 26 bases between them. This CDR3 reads CASSPTLSGVLRRTEAFF. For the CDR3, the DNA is TGTGCCAGCAGCCCTACCCTTTCGGGAGTTCTTCGTCGGACTGAAGCTTTCTTT.

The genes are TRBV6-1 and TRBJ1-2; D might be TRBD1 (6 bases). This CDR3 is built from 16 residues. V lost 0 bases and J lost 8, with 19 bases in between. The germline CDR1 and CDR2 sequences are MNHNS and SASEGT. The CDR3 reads CASSEAAGWTEGGYTF. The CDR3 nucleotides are TGTGCCAGCAGTGAAGCAGCCGGCTGGACAGAGGGAGGCTACACCTTC.

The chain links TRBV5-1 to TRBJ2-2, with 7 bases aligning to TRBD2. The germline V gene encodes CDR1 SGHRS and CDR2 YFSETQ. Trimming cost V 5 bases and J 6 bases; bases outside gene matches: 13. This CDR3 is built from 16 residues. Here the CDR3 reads CASSPPRAGASGELFF. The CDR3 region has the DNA TGCGCCAGCAGTCCTCCAAGGGCGGGAGCATCCGGGGAGCTGTTTTTT.

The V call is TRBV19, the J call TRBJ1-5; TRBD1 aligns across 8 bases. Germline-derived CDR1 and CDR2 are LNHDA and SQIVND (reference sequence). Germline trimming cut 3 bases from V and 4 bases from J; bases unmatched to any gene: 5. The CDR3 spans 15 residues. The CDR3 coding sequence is TGTGCCAGTAGTATGGGAGACAGGGGTAATCAGCCCCAGCATTTT. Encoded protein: CASSMGDRGNQPQHF.

This chain's CDR3 is CASSQSSGRGGTDTQYF. The CDR3 DNA follows: TGTGCCAGCAGCCAATCCTCGGGGCGGGGGGGCACAGATACGCAGTATTTT. V gene TRBV5-5 combines with J gene TRBJ2-3, with TRBD2 matching 8 bases. V lost 4 bases to trimming and J lost 1 base; unmatched junction nucleotides: 11. The CDR3 runs 17 residues. Germline loops: CDR1 SGHKS, CDR2 YYEKEE (reference sequence).

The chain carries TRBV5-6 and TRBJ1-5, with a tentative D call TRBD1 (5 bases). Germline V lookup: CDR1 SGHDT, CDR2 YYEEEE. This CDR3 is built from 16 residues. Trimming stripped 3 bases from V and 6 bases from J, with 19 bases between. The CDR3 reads CASSYRGGNGVQPQHF. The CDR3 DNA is TGTGCCAGCAGCTACCGGGGCGGGAATGGAGTTCAGCCCCAGCATTTT.

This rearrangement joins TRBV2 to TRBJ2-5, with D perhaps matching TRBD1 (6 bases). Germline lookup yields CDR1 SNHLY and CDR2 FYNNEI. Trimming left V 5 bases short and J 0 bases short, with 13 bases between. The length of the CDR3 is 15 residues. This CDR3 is CASSNEQGYQETQYF. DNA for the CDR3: TGTGCCAGCAGTAACGAACAGGGCTACCAAGAGACCCAGTACTTC.

The CDR3, as DNA: TGCGCCAGCAGCCTGACAGGGGACAACTCCTACGAGCAGTACTTC. Protein: CASSLTGDNSYEQYF. The chain employs TRBV5-1 and TRBJ2-7; 8 bases line up with TRBD1. Germline CDR1 is SGHRS and CDR2 is YFSETQ. The CDR3 covers 15 residues. J gave up 0 bases and V 4 bases, and 6 bases lay outside the gene matches.

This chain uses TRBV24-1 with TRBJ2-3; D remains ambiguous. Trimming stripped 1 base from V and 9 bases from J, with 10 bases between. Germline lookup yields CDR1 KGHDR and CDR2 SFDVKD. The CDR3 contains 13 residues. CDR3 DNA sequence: TGTGCCACCAGTGATTTAAATAGTAAAACGCAGTATTTT. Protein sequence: CATSDLNSKTQYF.

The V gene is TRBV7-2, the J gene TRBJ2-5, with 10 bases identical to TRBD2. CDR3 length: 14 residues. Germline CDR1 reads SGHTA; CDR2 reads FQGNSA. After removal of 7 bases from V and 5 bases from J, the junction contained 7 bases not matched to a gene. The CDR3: CASTLGLAVETQYF. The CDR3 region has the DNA TGTGCCAGCACTCTCGGACTAGCGGTGGAGACCCAGTACTTC.

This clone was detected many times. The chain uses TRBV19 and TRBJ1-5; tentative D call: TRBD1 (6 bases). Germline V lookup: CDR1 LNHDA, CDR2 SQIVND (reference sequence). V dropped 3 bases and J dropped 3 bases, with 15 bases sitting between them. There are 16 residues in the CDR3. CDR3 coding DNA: TGTGCCAGTAGTATGGGCGCGGGGGCGACCAATCAGCCCCAGCATTTT. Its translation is CASSMGAGATNQPQHF.